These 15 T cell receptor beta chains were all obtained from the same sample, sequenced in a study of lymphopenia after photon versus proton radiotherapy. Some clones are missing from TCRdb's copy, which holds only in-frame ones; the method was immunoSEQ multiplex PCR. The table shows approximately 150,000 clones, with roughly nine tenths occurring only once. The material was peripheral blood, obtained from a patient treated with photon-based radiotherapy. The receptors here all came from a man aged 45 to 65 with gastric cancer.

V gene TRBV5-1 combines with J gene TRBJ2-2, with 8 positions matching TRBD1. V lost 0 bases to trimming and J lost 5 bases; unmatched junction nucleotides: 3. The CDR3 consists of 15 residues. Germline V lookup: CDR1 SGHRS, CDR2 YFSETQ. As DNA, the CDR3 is TGCGCCAGCAGCTTGGCGGACAGGGATACCGGGGAGCTGTTTTTT. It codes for CASSLADRDTGELFF.

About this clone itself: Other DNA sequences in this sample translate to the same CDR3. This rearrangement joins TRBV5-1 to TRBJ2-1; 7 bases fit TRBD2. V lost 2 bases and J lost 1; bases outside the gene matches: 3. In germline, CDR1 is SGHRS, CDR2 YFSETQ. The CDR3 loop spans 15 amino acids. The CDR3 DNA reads TGCGCCAGCAGCTTAGAGGGAGGGTCCTACAATGAGCAGTTCTTC. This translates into CASSLEGGSYNEQFF.

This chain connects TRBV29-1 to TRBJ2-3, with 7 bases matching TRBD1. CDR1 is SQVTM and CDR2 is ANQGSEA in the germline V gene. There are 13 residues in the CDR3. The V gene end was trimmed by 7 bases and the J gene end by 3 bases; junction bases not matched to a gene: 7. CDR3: CSETGRGTDTQYF. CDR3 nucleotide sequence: TGCAGCGAGACAGGGAGAGGGACAGATACGCAGTATTTT.

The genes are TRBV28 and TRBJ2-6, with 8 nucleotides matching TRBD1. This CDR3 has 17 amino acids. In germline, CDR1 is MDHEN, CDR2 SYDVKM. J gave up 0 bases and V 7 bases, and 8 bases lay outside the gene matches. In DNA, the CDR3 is TGTGCCAGCAACAAGGGGGACAGGTTCTCTGGGGCCAACGTCCTGACTTTC. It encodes CASNKGDRFSGANVLTF.

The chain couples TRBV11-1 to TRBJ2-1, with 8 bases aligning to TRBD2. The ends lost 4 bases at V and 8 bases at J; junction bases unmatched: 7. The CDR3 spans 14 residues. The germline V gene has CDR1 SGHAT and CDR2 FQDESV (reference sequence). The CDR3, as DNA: TGTGCCAGCAGCTCACGGGAGGGCCAGGATGAGCAGTTCTTC. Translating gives CASSSREGQDEQFF.

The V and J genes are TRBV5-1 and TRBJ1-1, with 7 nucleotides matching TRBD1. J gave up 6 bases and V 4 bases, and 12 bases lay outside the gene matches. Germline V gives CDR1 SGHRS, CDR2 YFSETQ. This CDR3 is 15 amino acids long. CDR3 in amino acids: CASSSDRAPEAEAFF. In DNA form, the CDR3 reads TGCGCCAGCAGCAGCGACAGGGCTCCCGAGGCTGAAGCTTTCTTT.

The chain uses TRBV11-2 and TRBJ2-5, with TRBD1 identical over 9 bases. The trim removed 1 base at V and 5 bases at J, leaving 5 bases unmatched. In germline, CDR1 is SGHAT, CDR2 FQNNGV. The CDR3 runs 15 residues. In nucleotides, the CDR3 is TGTGCCAGCAGCTTAGCAGGACAGGGGTTCGAGACCCAGTACTTC. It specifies CASSLAGQGFETQYF.

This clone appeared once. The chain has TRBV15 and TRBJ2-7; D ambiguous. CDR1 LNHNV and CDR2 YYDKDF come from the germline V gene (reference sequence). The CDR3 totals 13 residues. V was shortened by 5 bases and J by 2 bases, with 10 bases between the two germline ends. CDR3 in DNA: TGTGCCACCAGCCTCCTGGCTGCCTACGAGCAGTACTTC. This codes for CATSLLAAYEQYF.

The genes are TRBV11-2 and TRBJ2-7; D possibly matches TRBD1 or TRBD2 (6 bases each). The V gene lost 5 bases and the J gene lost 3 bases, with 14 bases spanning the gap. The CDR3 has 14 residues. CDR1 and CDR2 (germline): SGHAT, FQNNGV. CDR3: CASSRGLADYEQYF. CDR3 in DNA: TGTGCCAGCAGCCGGGGGCTAGCAGACTACGAGCAGTACTTC.

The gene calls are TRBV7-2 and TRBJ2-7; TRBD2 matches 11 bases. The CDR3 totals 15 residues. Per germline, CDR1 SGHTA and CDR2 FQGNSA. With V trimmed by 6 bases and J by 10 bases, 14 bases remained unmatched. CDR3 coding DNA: TGTGCCAGCAGTCCCGCGGGTAGCGGGAGGGAGGAACAGTACTTC. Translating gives CASSPAGSGREEQYF.

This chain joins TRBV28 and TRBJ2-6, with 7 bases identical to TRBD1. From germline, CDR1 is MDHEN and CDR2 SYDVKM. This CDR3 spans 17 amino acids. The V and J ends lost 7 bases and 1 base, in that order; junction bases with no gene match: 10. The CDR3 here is CASMRTGRGSGANVLTF. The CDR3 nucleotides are TGTGCCAGCATGAGGACGGGCAGGGGGTCTGGGGCCAACGTCCTGACTTTC.

CDR3 DNA sequence: TGCGCCAGCAGCCAGGCCGTACAGGGGAAACTGTTTTTT. It codes for CASSQAVQGKLFF. This chain uses TRBV4-3 with TRBJ1-4; 7 bases are a match to TRBD1. This CDR3 comprises 13 residues. V was clipped by 3 bases and J by 11 bases; unmatched bases: 6. Germline values: CDR1 LGHNA, CDR2 YSLEER.

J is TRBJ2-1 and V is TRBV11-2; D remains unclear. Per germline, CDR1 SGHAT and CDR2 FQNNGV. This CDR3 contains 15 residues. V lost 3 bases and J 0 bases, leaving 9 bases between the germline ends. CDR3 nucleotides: TGTGCCAGCAGCTTGGGCTTCAGCTCCTACAATGAGCAGTTCTTC. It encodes CASSLGFSSYNEQFF.

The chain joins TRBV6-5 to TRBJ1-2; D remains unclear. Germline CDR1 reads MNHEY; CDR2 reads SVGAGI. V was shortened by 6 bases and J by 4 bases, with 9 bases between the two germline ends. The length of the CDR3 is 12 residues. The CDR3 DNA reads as TGTGCCAGCAGCGGTCCGAGCTATGGCTACACCTTC. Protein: CASSGPSYGYTF.

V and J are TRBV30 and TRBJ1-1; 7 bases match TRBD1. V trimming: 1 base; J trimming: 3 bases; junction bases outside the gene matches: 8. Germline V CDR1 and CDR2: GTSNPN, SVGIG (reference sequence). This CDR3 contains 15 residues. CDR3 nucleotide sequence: TGTGCCTGGAGTGGGTCAGGGGGGATCGACACTGAAGCTTTCTTT. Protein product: CAWSGSGGIDTEAFF.